A single sample is the source of the 7 T cell receptor beta chains below, sequenced in a study of T cell responses to AZD1222 COVID-19 vaccine. Clones were sequenced by immunoSEQ multiplex PCR, and TCRdb holds only the in-frame ones, with some missing. The sample records about 54,000 clones, 70% to 90% being singletons. The sequenced sample was peripheral blood, obtained 28 days after the second AZD1222 dose. The receptors here all came from an adult who received the AZD1222 COVID-19 vaccine.

The chain is built from TRBV2 and TRBJ1-2, with D possibly matching TRBD1 (6 bases). Germline V lookup: CDR1 SNHLY, CDR2 FYNNEI. This CDR3 contains 13 residues. Trimming stripped 5 bases from V and 11 bases from J, with 18 bases between. Here the CDR3 reads CASSLLSQGPYTF. The CDR3 bases are TGTGCCAGCAGTCTGCTGTCACAGGGTCCTTACACCTTC. The full variable domain, in which reference TRBV2 and TRBJ1-2 provide the parts outside the CDR3, is EPEVTQTPSHQVTQMGQEVILRCVPISNHLYFYWYRQILGQKVEFLVSFYNNEISEKSEIFDDQFSVERPDGSNFTLKIRSTKLEDSAMYFCASSLLSQGPYTFGSGTRLTVV.

The chain combines TRBV5-1 with TRBJ2-2; 10 bases fit TRBD1. The trim removed 4 bases at V and 2 bases at J, leaving 5 bases unmatched. The CDR3 runs 16 residues. Germline V gene sequence: CDR1 SGHRS, CDR2 YFSETQ. In DNA form, the CDR3 reads TGCGCCAGCAGCGGGGACAGGGGCCCAAACACCGGGGAGCTGTTTTTT. It encodes CASSGDRGPNTGELFF.

V is TRBV11-3 and J is TRBJ2-1; a weak D match, TRBD1 (5 bases). Trimming pared 5 bases from V and 10 bases from J, leaving 15 bases between. The CDR3 covers 13 residues. The germline CDR1 and CDR2 sequences are SGHNT and YENEEA. The CDR3 reads CASSRRGAAEQFF. In nucleotides, the CDR3 is TGTGCCAGCAGCAGAAGGGGCGCAGCGGAGCAGTTCTTC.

The J gene is TRBJ2-1, the V gene TRBV19; tentative D call: TRBD2 (6 bases). The germline V gene has CDR1 LNHDA and CDR2 SQIVND (reference sequence). The CDR3 is made up of 14 amino acids. V was shortened by 5 bases and J by 3 bases, with 11 bases between the two germline ends. The DNA of the CDR3 is TGTGCCAGTAGTCATAGCGGAGGCTACAATGAGCAGTTCTTC. It is translated as CASSHSGGYNEQFF.

The V call is TRBV19, the J call TRBJ2-7; 7 bases align to TRBD1. Germline CDR1 reads LNHDA; CDR2 reads SQIVND (reference sequence). With 6 bases clipped from V and 4 bases from J, the junction kept 6 bases outside the gene matches. The CDR3 is made up of 13 amino acids. CDR3 region: CASRPQGFYEQYF. CDR3 nucleotides: TGTGCCAGTAGACCACAGGGGTTTTACGAGCAGTACTTC. Together with reference TRBV19 and TRBJ2-7, the CDR3 gives the full variable domain: DGGITQSPKYLFRKEGQNVTLSCEQNLNHDAMYWYRQDPGQGLRLIYYSQIVNDFQKGDIAEGYSVSREKKESFPLTVTSAQKNPTAFYLCASRPQGFYEQYFGPGTRLTVT.

V usage is TRBV11-2 and J usage is TRBJ2-1, with TRBD2 identical over 9 bases. The CDR3 is 15 amino acids. The germline V gene encodes CDR1 SGHAT and CDR2 FQNNGV. V lost 1 base, J lost 7 bases, and 5 bases stayed unmatched. The CDR3 nucleotides are TGTGCCAGCAGCTTAGTTAGCGGGAGAACAAATGAGCAGTTCTTC. Its translation: CASSLVSGRTNEQFF.

The V and J genes are TRBV5-1 and TRBJ2-7; a possible D gene is TRBD2 (7 bases). Germline V lookup: CDR1 SGHRS, CDR2 YFSETQ. CDR3 size: 17 residues. V shed 3 bases and J shed 3 bases, with 22 bases lying between them. In DNA form, the CDR3 reads TGCGCCAGCAGCTGGACGTCCCCCGGACTAGGGGGCTACGAGCAGTACTTC. Its translation is CASSWTSPGLGGYEQYF.